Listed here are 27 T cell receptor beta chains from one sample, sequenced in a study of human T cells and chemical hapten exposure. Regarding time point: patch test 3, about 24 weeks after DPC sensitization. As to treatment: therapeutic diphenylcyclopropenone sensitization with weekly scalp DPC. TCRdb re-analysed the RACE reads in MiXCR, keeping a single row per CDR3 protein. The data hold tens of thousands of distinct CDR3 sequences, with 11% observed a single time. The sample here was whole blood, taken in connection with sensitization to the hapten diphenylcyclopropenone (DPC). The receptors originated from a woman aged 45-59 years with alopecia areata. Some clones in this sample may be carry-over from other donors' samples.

The CDR3 DNA is TGTGCCAGCAGCTTACTTCGGGCAGATAACACCGGGGAGCTGTTTTTT. Translating it yields CASSLLRADNTGELFF. The genes are TRBV7-9 and TRBJ2-2; no firm D call. V dropped 2 bases and J dropped 2 bases, with 12 bases sitting between them. CDR1 SEHNR and CDR2 FQNEAQ come from the germline V gene (reference sequence). CDR3 length: 16 amino acids.

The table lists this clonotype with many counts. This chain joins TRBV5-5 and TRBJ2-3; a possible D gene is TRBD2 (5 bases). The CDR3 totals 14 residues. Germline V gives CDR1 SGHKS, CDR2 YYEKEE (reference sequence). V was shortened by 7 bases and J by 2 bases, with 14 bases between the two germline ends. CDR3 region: CASATLGDTDTQYF. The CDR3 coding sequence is TGTGCCAGCGCTACGCTGGGAGACACAGATACGCAGTATTTT.

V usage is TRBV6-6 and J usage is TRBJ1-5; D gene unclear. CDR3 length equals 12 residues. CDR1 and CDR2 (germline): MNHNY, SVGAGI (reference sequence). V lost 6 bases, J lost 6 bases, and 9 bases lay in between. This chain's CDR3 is CASSPGAQPQHF. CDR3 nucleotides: TGTGCCAGCAGCCCGGGTGCTCAGCCCCAGCATTTT.

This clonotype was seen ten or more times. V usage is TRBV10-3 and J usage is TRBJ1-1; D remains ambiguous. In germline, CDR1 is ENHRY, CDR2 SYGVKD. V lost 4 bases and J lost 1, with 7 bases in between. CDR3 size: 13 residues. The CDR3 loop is CAISGPRNTEAFF. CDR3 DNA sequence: TGTGCCATCAGTGGGCCGAGGAACACTGAAGCTTTCTTT.

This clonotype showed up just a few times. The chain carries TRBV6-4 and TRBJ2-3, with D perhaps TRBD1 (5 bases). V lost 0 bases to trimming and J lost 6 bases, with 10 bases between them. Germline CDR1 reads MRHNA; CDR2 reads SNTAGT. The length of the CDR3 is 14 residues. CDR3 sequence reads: CASSDSGHFDTQYF. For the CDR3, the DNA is TGTGCCAGCAGTGACTCGGGGCACTTCGATACGCAGTATTTT.

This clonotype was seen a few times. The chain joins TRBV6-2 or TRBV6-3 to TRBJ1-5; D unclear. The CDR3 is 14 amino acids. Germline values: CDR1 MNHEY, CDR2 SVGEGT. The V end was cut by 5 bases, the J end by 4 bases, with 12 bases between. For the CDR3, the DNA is TGTGCCAGCAGTACGATGCGGGAGAATCAGCCCCAGCATTTT. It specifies CASSTMRENQPQHF.

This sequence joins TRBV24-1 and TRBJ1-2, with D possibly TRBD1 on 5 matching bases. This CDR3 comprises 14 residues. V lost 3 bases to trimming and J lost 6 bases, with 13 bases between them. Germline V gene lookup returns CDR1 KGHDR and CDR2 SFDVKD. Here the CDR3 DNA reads TGTGCCACCAGTGATCGCGATGGGGGAGATGGCTACACCTTC. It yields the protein CATSDRDGGDGYTF.

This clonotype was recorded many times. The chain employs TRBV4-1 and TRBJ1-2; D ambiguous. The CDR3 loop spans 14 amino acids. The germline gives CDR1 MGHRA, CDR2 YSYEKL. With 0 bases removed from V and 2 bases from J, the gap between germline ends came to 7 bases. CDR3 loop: CASSQDLVNYGYTF. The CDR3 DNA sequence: TGCGCCAGCAGCCAAGATTTGGTCAACTATGGCTACACCTTC.

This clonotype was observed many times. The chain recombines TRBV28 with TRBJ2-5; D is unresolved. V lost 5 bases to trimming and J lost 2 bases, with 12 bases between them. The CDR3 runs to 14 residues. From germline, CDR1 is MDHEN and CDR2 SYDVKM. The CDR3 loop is CASSPGRVQETQYF. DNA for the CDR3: TGTGCCAGCAGTCCCGGACGGGTACAAGAGACCCAGTACTTC.

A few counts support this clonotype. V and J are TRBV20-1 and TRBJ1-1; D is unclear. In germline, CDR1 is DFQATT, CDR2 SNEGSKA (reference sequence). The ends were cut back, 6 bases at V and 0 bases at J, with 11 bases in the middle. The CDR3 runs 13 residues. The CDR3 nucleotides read TGCAGTGCAGACAAGTTCATGAACACTGAAGCTTTCTTT. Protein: CSADKFMNTEAFF.

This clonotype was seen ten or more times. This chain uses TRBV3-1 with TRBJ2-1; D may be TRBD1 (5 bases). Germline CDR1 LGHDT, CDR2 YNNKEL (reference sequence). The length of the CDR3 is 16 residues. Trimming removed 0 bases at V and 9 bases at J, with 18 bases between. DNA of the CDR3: TGTGCCAGCAGCCAAGAAAGATCGGCTCTGGGGCGTGAGCAGTTCTTC. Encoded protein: CASSQERSALGREQFF.

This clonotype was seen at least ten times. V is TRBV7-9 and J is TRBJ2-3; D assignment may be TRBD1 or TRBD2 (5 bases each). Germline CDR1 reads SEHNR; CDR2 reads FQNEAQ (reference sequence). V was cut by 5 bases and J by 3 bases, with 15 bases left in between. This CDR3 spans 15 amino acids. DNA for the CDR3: TGTGCCAGCAGCCAATGGGACCCGGGGACAGATACGCAGTATTTT. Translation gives CASSQWDPGTDTQYF.

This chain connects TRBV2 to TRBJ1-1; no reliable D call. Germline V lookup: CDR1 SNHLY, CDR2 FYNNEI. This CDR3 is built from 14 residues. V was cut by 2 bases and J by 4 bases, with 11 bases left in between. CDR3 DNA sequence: TGTGCCAGCAGTGAAAGGCAGGTGACCACTGAAGCTTTCTTT. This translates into CASSERQVTTEAFF. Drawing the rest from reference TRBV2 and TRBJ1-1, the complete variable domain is EPEVTQTPSHQVTQMGQEVILRCVPISNHLYFYWYRQILGQKVEFLVSFYNNEISEKSEIFDDQFSVERPDGSNFTLKIRSTKLEDSAMYFCASSERQVTTEAFFGQGTRLTVV.

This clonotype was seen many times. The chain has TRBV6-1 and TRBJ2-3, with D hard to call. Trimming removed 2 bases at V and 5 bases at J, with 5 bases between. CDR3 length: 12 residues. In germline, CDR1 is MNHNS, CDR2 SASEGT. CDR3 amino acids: CASSEWVDTQYF. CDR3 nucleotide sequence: TGTGCCAGCAGTGAATGGGTAGATACGCAGTATTTT.

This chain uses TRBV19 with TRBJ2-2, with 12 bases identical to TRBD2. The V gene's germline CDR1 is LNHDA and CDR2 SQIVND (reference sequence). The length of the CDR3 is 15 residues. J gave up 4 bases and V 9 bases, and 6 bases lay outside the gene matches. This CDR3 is CASVGLAGLTGELFF. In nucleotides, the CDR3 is TGTGCCAGCGTCGGACTAGCGGGACTCACCGGGGAGCTGTTTTTT.

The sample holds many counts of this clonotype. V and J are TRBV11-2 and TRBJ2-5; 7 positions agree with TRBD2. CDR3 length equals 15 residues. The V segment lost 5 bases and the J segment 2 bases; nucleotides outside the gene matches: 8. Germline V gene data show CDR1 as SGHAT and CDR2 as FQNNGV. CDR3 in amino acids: CASSPAGSLQETQYF. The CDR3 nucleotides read TGTGCCAGCAGCCCAGCGGGGAGCTTGCAAGAGACCCAGTACTTC.

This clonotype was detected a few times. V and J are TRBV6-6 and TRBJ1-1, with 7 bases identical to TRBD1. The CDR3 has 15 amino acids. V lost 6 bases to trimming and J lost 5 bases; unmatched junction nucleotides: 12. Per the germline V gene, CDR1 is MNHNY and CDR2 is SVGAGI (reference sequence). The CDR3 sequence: CASRNVDQGGTEAFF. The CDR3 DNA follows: TGTGCCAGCAGGAACGTTGACCAGGGGGGGACTGAAGCTTTCTTT.

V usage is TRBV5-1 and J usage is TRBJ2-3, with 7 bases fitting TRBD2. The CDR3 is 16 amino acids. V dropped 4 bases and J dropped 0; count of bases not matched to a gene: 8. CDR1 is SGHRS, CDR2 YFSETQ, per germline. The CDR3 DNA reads TGCGCCAGCAGCCCGACCAGCGGGGTGAGCACAGATACGCAGTATTTT. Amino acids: CASSPTSGVSTDTQYF.

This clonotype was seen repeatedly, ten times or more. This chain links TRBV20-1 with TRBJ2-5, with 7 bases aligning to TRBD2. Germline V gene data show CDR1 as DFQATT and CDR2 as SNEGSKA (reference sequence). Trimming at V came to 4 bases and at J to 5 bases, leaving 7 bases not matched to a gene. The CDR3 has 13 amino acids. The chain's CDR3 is CSAKGGGAETQYF. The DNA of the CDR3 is TGCAGTGCTAAGGGCGGGGGTGCGGAGACCCAGTACTTC.

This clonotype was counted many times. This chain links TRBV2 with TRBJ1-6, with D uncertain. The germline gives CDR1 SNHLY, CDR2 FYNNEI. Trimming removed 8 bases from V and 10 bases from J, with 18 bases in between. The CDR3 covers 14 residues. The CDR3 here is CASHPGPPKSPLHF. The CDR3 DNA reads TGTGCCAGCCATCCCGGCCCACCGAAATCACCCCTCCACTTT.

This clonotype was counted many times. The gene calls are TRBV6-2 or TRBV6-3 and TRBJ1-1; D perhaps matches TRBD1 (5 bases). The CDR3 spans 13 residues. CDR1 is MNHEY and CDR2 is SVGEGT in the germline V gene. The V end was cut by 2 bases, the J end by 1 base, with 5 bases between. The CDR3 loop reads CASSYRGNTEAFF. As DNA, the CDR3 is TGTGCCAGCAGTTACAGGGGGAACACTGAAGCTTTCTTT.

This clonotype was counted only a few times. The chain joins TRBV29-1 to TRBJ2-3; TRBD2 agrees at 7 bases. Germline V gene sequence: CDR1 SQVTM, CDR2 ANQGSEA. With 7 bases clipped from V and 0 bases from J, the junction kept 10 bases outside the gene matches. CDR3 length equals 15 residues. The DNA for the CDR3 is TGCAGCGCCCGTGGGGGGGGTCCTAGCACAGATACGCAGTATTTT. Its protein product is CSARGGGPSTDTQYF.

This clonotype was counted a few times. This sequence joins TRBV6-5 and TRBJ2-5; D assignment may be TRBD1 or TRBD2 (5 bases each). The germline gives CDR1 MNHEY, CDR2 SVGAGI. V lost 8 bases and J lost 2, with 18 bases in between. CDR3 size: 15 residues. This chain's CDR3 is CASSPKRGKQETQYF. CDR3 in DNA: TGTGCCAGCTCCCCTAAGAGGGGCAAGCAAGAGACCCAGTACTTC.

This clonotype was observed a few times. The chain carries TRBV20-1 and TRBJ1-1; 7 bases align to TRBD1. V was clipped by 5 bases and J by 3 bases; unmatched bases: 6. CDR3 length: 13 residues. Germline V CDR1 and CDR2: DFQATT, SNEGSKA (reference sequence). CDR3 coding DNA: TGCAGTGCTGAGACAGGGTCCGACACTGAAGCTTTCTTT. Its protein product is CSAETGSDTEAFF.

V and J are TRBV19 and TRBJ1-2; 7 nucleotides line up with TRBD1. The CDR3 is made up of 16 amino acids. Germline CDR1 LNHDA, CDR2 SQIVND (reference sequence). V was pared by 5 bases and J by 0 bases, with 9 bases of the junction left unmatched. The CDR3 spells CASSVGQTFSNYGYTF. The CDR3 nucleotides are TGTGCCAGTAGTGTGGGACAGACATTTTCTAACTATGGCTACACCTTC.

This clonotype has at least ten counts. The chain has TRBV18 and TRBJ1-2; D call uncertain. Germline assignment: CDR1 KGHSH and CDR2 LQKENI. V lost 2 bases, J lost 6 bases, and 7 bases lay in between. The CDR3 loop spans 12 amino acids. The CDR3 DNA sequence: TGTGCCAGCTCACCAAGGCCCGATGGCTACACCTTC. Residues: CASSPRPDGYTF.

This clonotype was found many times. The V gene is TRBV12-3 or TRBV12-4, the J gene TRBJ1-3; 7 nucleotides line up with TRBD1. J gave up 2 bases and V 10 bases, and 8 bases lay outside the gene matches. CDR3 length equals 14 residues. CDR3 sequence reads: CATRPQGAGNTIYF. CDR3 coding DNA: TGTGCCACCAGACCCCAGGGGGCTGGAAACACCATATATTTT.